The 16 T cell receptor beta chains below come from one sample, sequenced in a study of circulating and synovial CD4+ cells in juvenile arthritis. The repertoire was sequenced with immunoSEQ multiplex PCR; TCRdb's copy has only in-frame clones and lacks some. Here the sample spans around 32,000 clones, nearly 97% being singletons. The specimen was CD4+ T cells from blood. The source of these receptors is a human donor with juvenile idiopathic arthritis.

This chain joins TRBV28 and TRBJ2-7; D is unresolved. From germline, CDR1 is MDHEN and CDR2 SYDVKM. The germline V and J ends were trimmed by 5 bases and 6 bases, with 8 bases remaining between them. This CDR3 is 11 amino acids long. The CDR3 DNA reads TGTGCCAGCAGTATGGAGCGCGAGCAGTACTTC. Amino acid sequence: CASSMEREQYF.

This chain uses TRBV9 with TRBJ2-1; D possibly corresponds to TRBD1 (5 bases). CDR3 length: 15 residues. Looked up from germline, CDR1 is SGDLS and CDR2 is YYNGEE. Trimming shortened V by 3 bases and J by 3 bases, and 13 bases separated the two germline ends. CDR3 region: CASSAAGLGYNEQFF. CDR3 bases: TGTGCCAGCAGCGCTGCAGGGCTTGGCTACAATGAGCAGTTCTTC.

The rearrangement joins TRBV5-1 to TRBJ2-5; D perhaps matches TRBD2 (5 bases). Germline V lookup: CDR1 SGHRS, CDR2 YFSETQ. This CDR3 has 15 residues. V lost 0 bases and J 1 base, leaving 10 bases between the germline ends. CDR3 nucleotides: TGCGCCAGCAGCTTGGCTAGCAAGGCCCAAGAGACCCAGTACTTC. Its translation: CASSLASKAQETQYF.

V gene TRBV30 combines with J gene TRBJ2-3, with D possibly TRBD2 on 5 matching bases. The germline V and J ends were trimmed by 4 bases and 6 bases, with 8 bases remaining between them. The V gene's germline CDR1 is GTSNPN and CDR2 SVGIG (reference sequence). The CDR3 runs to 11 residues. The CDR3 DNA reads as TGTGCCTGGAAAGGCGGGGATACGCAGTATTTT. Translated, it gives CAWKGGDTQYF.

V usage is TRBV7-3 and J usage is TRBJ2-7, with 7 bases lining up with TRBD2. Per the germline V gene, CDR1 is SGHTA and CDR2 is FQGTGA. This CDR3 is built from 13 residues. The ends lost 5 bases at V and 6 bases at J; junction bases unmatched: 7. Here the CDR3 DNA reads TGTGCCAGCAGCCCCCGTGGGAGGGGCGAGCAGTACTTC. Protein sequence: CASSPRGRGEQYF.

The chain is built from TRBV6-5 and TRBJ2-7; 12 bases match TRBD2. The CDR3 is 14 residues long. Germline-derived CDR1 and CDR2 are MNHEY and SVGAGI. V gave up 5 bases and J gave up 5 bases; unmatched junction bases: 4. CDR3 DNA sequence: TGTGCCAGCAGTAGGACTAGCGGGACCCACGAGCAGTACTTC. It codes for CASSRTSGTHEQYF.

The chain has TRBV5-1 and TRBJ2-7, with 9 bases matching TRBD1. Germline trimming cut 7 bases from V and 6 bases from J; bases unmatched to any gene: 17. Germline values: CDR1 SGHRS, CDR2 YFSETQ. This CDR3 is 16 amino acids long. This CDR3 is CASGLPGQGIAGEQYF. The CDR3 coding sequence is TGCGCCAGCGGTCTCCCGGGACAGGGTATTGCCGGCGAGCAGTACTTC.

CDR3 sequence: CASSEGQGAKQYF. In DNA form, the CDR3 reads TGTGCCAGCAGTGAAGGACAGGGGGCGAAGCAGTACTTC. The rearrangement joins TRBV6-4 to TRBJ2-7, with 11 bases lining up with TRBD1. This CDR3 comprises 13 residues. Germline V gene data show CDR1 as MRHNA and CDR2 as SNTAGT. V lost 3 bases, J lost 8 bases, and 3 bases stayed unmatched.

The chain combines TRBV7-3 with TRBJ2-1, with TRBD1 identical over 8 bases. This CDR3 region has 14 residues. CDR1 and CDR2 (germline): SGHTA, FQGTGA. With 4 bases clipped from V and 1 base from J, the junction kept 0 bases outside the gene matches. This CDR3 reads CASSYRGSYNEQFF. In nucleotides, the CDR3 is TGTGCCAGCAGCTACAGGGGGTCCTACAATGAGCAGTTCTTC. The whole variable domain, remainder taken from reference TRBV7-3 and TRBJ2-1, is GAGVSQTPSNKVTEKGKYVELRCDPISGHTALYWYRQSLGQGPEFLIYFQGTGAADDSGLPNDRFFAVRPEGSVSTLKIQRTERGDSAVYLCASSYRGSYNEQFFGPGTRLTVL.

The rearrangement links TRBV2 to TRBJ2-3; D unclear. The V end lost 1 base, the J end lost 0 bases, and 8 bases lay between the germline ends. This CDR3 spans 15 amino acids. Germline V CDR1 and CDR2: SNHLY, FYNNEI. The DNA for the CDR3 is TGTGCCAGCAGTGAAGATGGCACGAGCACAGATACGCAGTATTTT. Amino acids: CASSEDGTSTDTQYF.

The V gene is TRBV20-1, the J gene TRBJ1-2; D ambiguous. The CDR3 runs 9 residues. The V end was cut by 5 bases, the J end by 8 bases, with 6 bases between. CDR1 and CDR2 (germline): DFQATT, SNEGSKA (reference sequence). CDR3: CSAYEGYTF. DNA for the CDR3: TGCAGTGCTTACGAGGGCTACACCTTC.

The DNA for the CDR3 is TGTGCCAGCAGCTTAGGCCGGGGGTATGGCTACACCTTC. Translating gives CASSLGRGYGYTF. The chain is built from TRBV7-3 and TRBJ1-2, with TRBD1 as a possible D gene (5 bases). This CDR3 has 13 residues. The germline V and J ends were trimmed by 2 bases and 5 bases, with 9 bases remaining between them. Germline V CDR1 and CDR2: SGHTA, FQGTGA.

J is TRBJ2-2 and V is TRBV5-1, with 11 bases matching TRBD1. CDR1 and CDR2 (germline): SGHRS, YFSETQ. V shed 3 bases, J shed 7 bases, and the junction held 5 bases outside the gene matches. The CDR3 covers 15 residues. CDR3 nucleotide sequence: TGCGCCAGCAGCTCCCGGACAGGGGGCTTCGGGGAGCTGTTTTTT. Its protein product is CASSSRTGGFGELFF.

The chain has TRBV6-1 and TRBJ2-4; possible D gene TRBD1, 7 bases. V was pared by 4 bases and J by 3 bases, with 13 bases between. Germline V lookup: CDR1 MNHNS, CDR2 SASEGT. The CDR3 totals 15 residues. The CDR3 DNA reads TGTGCCAGCAGTGCTGGGACAGCGGGCAAAAACATTCAGTACTTC. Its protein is CASSAGTAGKNIQYF.

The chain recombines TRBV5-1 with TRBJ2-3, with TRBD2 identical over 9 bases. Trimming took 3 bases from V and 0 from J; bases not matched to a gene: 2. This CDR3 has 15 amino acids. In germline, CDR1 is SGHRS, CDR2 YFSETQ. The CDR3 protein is CASSSLAGSTDTQYF. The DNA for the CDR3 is TGCGCCAGCAGCTCGCTAGCGGGGAGCACAGATACGCAGTATTTT.

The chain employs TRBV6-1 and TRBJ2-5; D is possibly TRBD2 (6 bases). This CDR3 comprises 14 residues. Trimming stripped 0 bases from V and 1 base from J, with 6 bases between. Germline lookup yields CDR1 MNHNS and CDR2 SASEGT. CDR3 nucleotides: TGTGCCAGCAGTGAAGCGGGGGGCCAAGAGACCCAGTACTTC. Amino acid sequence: CASSEAGGQETQYF.